The clone carrying this TCR beta chain turned up a few times. Its antigen is currently unknown. Scientists amplified the TCR beta CDR3 regions from RNA transcripts. An opening RT-PCR round employed HTBI primers and preceded a second-round multiplex PCR. Using its own MiXCR run on the multiplex PCR reads, TCRdb lists one record per CDR3 protein. Of approximately 700,000 distinct CDR3 sequences detected, about 38% appear once; the ten largest clones hold more than 3%. This specimen comes from a study of Graves' ophthalmopathy and Graves' hyperthyroidism. Study results and limitations: The blood repertoire also included most expanded thyroid clonotypes above 0.001 frequency.

Trimming removed 1 base at V and 0 bases at J, with 12 bases between. The CDR3 is 17 amino acids. The germline V gene encodes CDR1 SGHAT and CDR2 FQNNGV. Establishment of the diagnosis relied upon clinical symptoms, serum thyroxine, TRAb, thyroid ultrasound and orbital computed tomography. The sequencing input was peripheral blood. This chain joins TRBV11-2 and TRBJ2-2; the D is unclear. The sequence was collected from an adult man with Graves' ophthalmopathy. The CDR3 region is CASSLGPTQANTGELFF. CDR3 nucleotide sequence: TGTGCCAGCAGCTTAGGCCCGACGCAGGCGAACACCGGGGAGCTGTTTTTT.